The rows below give T cell receptor beta chains drawn from one sample of a study of long-term antiretroviral therapy in people with HIV. Libraries were prepared by immunoSEQ multiplex PCR; TCRdb keeps only in-frame clonotypes and omits some of them. The sample yields 25,000 to 35,000 clones, approximately 89% seen once. The sequencing used unsorted PBMCs, collected 3.1 years after starting antiretroviral therapy. The source of these receptors is a man younger than 30 with HIV. Each CDR3 is given with its conserved first and last residue. The D gene is left open where the match is weak.

j_call v_call d_call cdr3_length cdr3_aa
TRBJ2-3 TRBV10-3 NA 14 CAISGTGPTDTQYF
TRBJ1-6 TRBV7-2 TRBD1 15 CASSQGTGGNSPLHF
TRBJ1-1 TRBV21-1 NA 12 CARNRGNTEAFF
TRBJ1-5 TRBV4-3 NA 15 CASSRDTAFNQPQHF
TRBJ1-2 TRBV7-2 NA 13 CASSLETSLGYTF
TRBJ2-1 TRBV18 TRBD1 16 CASSPPTGDSYNEQFF
TRBJ2-7 TRBV6-5 NA 14 CASSSGDIRDEQYF
TRBJ1-4 TRBV15 NA 12 CATSRENEKLFF
TRBJ2-2 TRBV11-2 NA 15 CASSLDRENTGELFF
TRBJ1-5 TRBV6-5 NA 15 CASSYSFSDSQPQHF
TRBJ2-1 TRBV12-5 TRBD1 15 CASSLDRADLGEQFF
TRBJ1-1 TRBV7-2 NA 12 CASSLASTEAFF
TRBJ2-1 TRBV5-8 TRBD2 15 CASSFSGGALNEQFF
TRBJ2-7 TRBV2 NA 15 CASSAPETRAYEQYF
TRBJ1-3 TRBV6-4 NA 15 CASRRTADSGNTIYF
TRBJ2-4 TRBV27 TRBD1 15 CASSLGPGGRDIQYF
TRBJ2-1 TRBV7-3 TRBD1 14 CASSGQGSYNEQFF
TRBJ2-1 TRBV9 NA 17 CASSHISGTEIYNEQFF
TRBJ1-2 TRBV13 TRBD1 13 CASSLGQGAGYTF
TRBJ2-4 TRBV5-8 NA 11 CATAPGNIQYF
TRBJ2-7 TRBV5-5 TRBD1 15 CASRLTRDRRYEQYF
TRBJ1-1 TRBV5-4 TRBD1 13 CASSIKGAQKAFF
TRBJ2-3 TRBV5-4 TRBD2 16 CASRVRGSSSTDTQYF
TRBJ1-4 TRBV4-1 NA 13 CASSSRAPEKLFF
TRBJ1-1 TRBV25-1 TRBD1 15 CASSVSGTGDTEAFF
TRBJ2-4 TRBV4-3 NA 15 CASSRTGDAKNIQYF
TRBJ2-1 TRBV19 NA 13 CASSPQGGNEQFF
TRBJ1-1 TRBV6-5 NA 15 CASRRRDRMNTEAFF
TRBJ1-5 TRBV19 NA 17 CASSIDLEGGINQPQHF
TRBJ2-3 TRBV10-3 TRBD2 17 CAISEGGLASNTDTQYF
TRBJ2-2 TRBV19 NA 14 CASTVRGGTGELFF
TRBJ1-2 TRBV11-1 TRBD1 17 CASSLTADRGLNYGYTF
TRBJ1-1 TRBV19 NA 13 CASSPPPYTEAFF
TRBJ1-2 TRBV2 TRBD1 14 CASSDRGPDHGYTF
TRBJ2-1 TRBV4-2 TRBD2 16 CASSQAPGLAPNEQFF
TRBJ2-7 TRBV27 TRBD2 14 CASSLRGVSDEQYF
TRBJ2-1 TRBV5-6 NA 13 CASSLGLADEQFF
TRBJ2-7 TRBV30 TRBD2 14 CAWSVQSGSYEQYF
TRBJ2-5 TRBV18 NA 15 CASSPPSGVQETQYF
TRBJ2-1 TRBV27 TRBD2 15 CASRPGLGPYNEQFF
TRBJ2-2 TRBV28 NA 13 CASSLSSTGELFF
TRBJ1-5 TRBV2 NA 17 CASSLLARAAGHQPQHF
TRBJ2-2 TRBV5-1 TRBD1 15 CASSLYPGGTGELFF
TRBJ2-7 TRBV7-6 TRBD2 15 CASSFTRESPYEQYF
TRBJ2-3 TRBV5-4 TRBD1 15 CASSPRGPSTDTQYF
TRBJ2-3 TRBV6-1 TRBD1 15 CASTPAGQGADTQYF
TRBJ1-3 TRBV6-5 NA 13 CASRGGGGNTIYF
TRBJ2-2 TRBV5-1 NA 14 CASSLDVNTGELFF
TRBJ1-5 TRBV6-6 NA 14 CASGTTGAGQPQHF
TRBJ2-7 TRBV7-3 NA 13 CASSLTGTLVQYF
TRBJ2-7 TRBV10-3 TRBD1 17 CAISDFEWDRGAYEQYF
TRBJ1-2 TRBV7-9 NA 13 CASSLGVYYGYTF
TRBJ1-6 TRBV10-1 NA 16 CASRGEQADYNSPLHF
TRBJ2-1 TRBV23-1 TRBD2 17 CASSQYKRGGSYNEQFF
TRBJ1-6 TRBV4-3 NA 13 CASSQDSESPLHF
TRBJ2-1 TRBV27 NA 15 CASSLDGGAYNEQFF
TRBJ2-7 TRBV5-6 NA 14 CASSFGSVSYEQYF
TRBJ1-3 TRBV2 NA 15 CASSGSGDSGNTIYF